This T cell receptor (beta chain) was observed in a study of T cells in Graves' hyperthyroidism and ophthalmopathy. Unmatched junction bases numbered 11, after V lost 4 bases and J lost 7 bases. This CDR3 is built from 16 residues. CDR1 and CDR2 (germline): MNHEY, SMNVEV (reference sequence). RNA transcripts yielded amplified TCR beta CDR3 regions. HTBI primers were used for first-round RT-PCR of the TCR CDR3. TCRdb recomputed calls from the multiplex PCR reads with MiXCR, one row per CDR3 protein. The sample records around 620,000 distinct CDR3 sequences, 15% to 20% being singletons. Newly diagnosed hyperthyroidism, duration under 2 months, in patients aged 18 to 65.

The chain uses TRBV27 and TRBJ2-7; 12 bases fit TRBD2. The TCR originated in a woman aged 30 to 39 with Graves' hyperthyroidism. Material for sequencing was blood. The CDR3: CASSSTPGLAGGEQYF. CDR3 nucleotide sequence: TGTGCCAGCAGTTCAACTCCGGGACTAGCGGGCGGAGAGCAGTACTTC.